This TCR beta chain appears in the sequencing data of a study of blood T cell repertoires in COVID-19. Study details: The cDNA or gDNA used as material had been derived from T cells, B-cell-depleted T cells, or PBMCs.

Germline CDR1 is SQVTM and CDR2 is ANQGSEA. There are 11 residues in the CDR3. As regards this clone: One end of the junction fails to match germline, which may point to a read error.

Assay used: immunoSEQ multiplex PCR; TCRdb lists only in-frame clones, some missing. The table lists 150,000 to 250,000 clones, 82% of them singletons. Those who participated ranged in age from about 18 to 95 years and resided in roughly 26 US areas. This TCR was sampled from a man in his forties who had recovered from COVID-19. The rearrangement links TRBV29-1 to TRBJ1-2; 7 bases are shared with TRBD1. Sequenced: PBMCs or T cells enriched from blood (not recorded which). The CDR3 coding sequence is TGCAGCGTTGAACCCCTCGGGACAGCCGCCTTC. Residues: CSVEPLGTAAF.